These 3 T cell receptor beta chains share one sample of origin, sequenced in a study of beta chain features in type 1 diabetes. TCRB transcripts that were expressed got sequenced, as all of the isolated RNA had been reverse transcribed. Data came from immunoSEQ multiplex PCR; TCRdb stores just in-frame clones and leaves some out. The data hold some 200,000 clones, with 11% observed a single time. The material sequenced was central memory CD4+ T cells from blood. The receptors here all came from a young man in good health.

The chain employs TRBV5-1 and TRBJ1-1; weak D call: TRBD1 (5 bases). Trimming stripped 0 bases from V and 6 bases from J, with 9 bases between. Looked up from germline, CDR1 is SGHRS and CDR2 is YFSETQ. This CDR3 region has 13 residues. Written as DNA, the CDR3 is TGCGCCAGCAGCTTGGGCAGGGCCGCTGAAGCTTTCTTT. Amino acids: CASSLGRAAEAFF.

This chain uses TRBV30 with TRBJ2-5; 9 positions agree with TRBD2. Germline CDR1 and CDR2: GTSNPN and SVGIG (reference sequence). This CDR3 is 14 amino acids long. J lost 4 bases, V lost 5 bases, and 8 bases had no gene match. The CDR3 bases are TGTGCCTGGTCCCCCCTAGCGGGATTAGAGACCCAGTACTTC. Translation gives CAWSPLAGLETQYF.

This clone was seen at least ten times. The V call is TRBV11-2, the J call TRBJ2-3; TRBD1 might be the D (5 bases). The V end was cut by 0 bases, the J end by 2 bases, with 9 bases between. The CDR3 runs to 15 residues. Germline CDR1 SGHAT, CDR2 FQNNGV. This chain's CDR3 is CASSLDTGLTDTQYF. The CDR3 DNA is TGTGCCAGCAGCTTAGATACAGGCCTCACAGATACGCAGTATTTT. Filled out from reference TRBV11-2 and TRBJ2-3, the complete variable domain reads EAGVAQSPRYKIIEKRQSVAFWCNPISGHATLYWYQQILGQGPKLLIQFQNNGVVDDSQLPKDRFSAERLKGVDSTLKIQPAKLEDSAVYLCASSLDTGLTDTQYFGPGTRLTVL.